Each of the 10 T cell receptor beta chains below was sequenced from the same sample in a study of shared clonotypes between healthy human individuals. The table came from immunoSEQ multiplex PCR; TCRdb's copy has only in-frame clones and leaves some out. The sample includes approximately 2.1 million clones, approximately 95% of them seen just once. The sequencing input was naive CD4+ T cells from PBMCs. Subset in this sample: CD45RA+ positively selected. The receptors stem from a man younger than 35 in good health. Some clones in this sample may be carry-over from other donors' samples.

The chain is built from TRBV27 and TRBJ2-7, with 8 bases that match TRBD1. CDR3 size: 12 residues. J gave up 12 bases and V 8 bases, and 12 bases lay outside the gene matches. CDR1 is MNHEY and CDR2 is SMNVEV in the germline V gene (reference sequence). Here the CDR3 reads CASGDRGARRYF. Here the CDR3 DNA reads TGTGCCAGCGGAGACAGGGGAGCAAGGCGGTACTTC.

Turning to this clone: The sample carries other DNA sequences with the same CDR3. The CDR3 DNA reads as TGCAGCGTGGAACGGGACGGCTACACCTTC. This translates into CSVERDGYTF. The rearrangement uses TRBV29-1 and TRBJ1-2; possibly TRBD1 for D (5 bases). The V end was cut by 6 bases, the J end by 8 bases, with 10 bases between. This CDR3 has 10 residues. Per germline, CDR1 SQVTM and CDR2 ANQGSEA.

A remark on this clone: At the DNA level, this CDR3 is encoded by other sequences in the same sample as well. V is TRBV10-3 and J is TRBJ2-2; tentative D call: TRBD2 (5 bases). The germline gives CDR1 ENHRY, CDR2 SYGVKD. The length of the CDR3 is 13 residues. V was cut by 4 bases and J by 5 bases, with 8 bases left in between. The CDR3, as DNA: TGTGCCATCAGTGCTCCGGGGACCGGGGAGCTGTTTTTT. This sequence encodes CAISAPGTGELFF.

This clone was detected once. The J gene is TRBJ2-1, the V gene TRBV5-1, with 11 nucleotides matching TRBD2. Looked up from germline, CDR1 is SGHRS and CDR2 is YFSETQ. This CDR3 spans 17 amino acids. The V segment lost 3 bases and the J segment 5 bases; nucleotides outside the gene matches: 10. CDR3 residues: CASSWTVAGGTHNEQFF. The DNA for the CDR3 is TGCGCCAGCAGCTGGACCGTAGCGGGAGGGACCCACAATGAGCAGTTCTTC.

This rearrangement joins TRBV29-1 to TRBJ2-5; the D is unclear. CDR1 and CDR2 from the germline V gene are SQVTM and ANQGSEA. There are 12 residues in the CDR3. Trimming removed 7 bases at V and 2 bases at J, with 11 bases between. The CDR3 DNA sequence: TGCAGCGCTCGATGGAGACAAGAGACCCAGTACTTC. It translates to CSARWRQETQYF.

Remarks on this clone: The sample contains more than one DNA sequence encoding this CDR3. The gene calls are TRBV29-1 and TRBJ2-3; 10 bases match TRBD2. Germline loops: CDR1 SQVTM, CDR2 ANQGSEA. This CDR3 is 13 amino acids long. Trimming at V came to 7 bases and at J to 3 bases, leaving 4 bases not matched to a gene. CDR3 in amino acids: CSASGRATDTQYF. CDR3 bases: TGCAGCGCGAGCGGGAGGGCTACAGATACGCAGTATTTT.

The chain has TRBV6-1 and TRBJ1-2; D remains ambiguous. Trimming removed 6 bases at V and 4 bases at J, with 15 bases between. The CDR3 consists of 14 residues. In germline, CDR1 is MNHNS, CDR2 SASEGT. CDR3 protein: CASSLGGPFYGYTF. The DNA of the CDR3 is TGTGCCAGCAGCTTAGGAGGACCGTTCTATGGCTACACCTTC.

In nucleotides, the CDR3 is TGTGCCAGTAGAAAACAGGGAGCCGGGGAGCTGTTTTTT. This gives the protein CASRKQGAGELFF. The chain joins TRBV19 to TRBJ2-2, with D tentatively TRBD1 (6 bases). The CDR3 is 13 amino acids. Germline V CDR1 and CDR2: LNHDA, SQIVND (reference sequence). Trimming pared 6 bases from V and 6 bases from J, leaving 11 bases between.

V and J are TRBV9 and TRBJ2-3, with TRBD2 as a possible D gene (5 bases). Germline CDR1 is SGDLS and CDR2 is YYNGEE. The CDR3 covers 16 residues. Deletions cut 0 bases from V and 1 base from J, with 12 bases between. DNA for the CDR3: TGTGCCAGCAGCGTAGGGACTTCACCCCGCACAGATACGCAGTATTTT. Its translation: CASSVGTSPRTDTQYF.

The chain joins TRBV11-2 to TRBJ2-5; the D gene could be TRBD1 or TRBD2 (6 bases each). Gene TRBJ2-7 matches the end of the DNA better, so the J call may be wrong. The germline CDR1 and CDR2 sequences are SGHAT and FQNNGV. The CDR3 is 15 residues long. DNA for the CDR3: TGTGCCAGCAGCTTAGATGGGGGGCGGCTGGACGAGCAGTACTTC. This codes for CASSLDGGRLDEQYF.